A single sample gave rise to the 29 T cell receptor beta chains below, sequenced in a study of CD8 T cells in Susac syndrome. Reverse transcription of about 0.5 to 1 ug RNA was performed with random hexamers. TCRdb reanalysed the immunoSEQ multiplex PCR reads using MiXCR and keeps one entry per CDR3 protein. The sample lists about 60,000 distinct CDR3 sequences, about 92% occurring once. Specimen: CD8+ T cells from PBMCs. These receptor sequences come from a human donor in good health.

The chain joins TRBV4-3 to TRBJ2-7; 7 nucleotides line up with TRBD1. V trimming: 1 base; J trimming: 0 bases; junction bases outside the gene matches: 12. This CDR3 comprises 18 residues. Germline CDR1 and CDR2: LGHNA and YSLEER. CDR3 loop: CASSQVAPGQTSSYEQYF. CDR3 DNA sequence: TGCGCCAGCAGCCAAGTGGCGCCGGGACAGACTTCCTCCTACGAGCAGTACTTC.

CDR3 coding DNA: TGTGCCAGCAGCGAGAGGGGAGCCACAGATACGCAGTATTTT. This translates into CASSERGATDTQYF. V gene TRBV9 combines with J gene TRBJ2-3; the D gene could be TRBD1 or TRBD2 (5 bases each). Germline CDR1 SGDLS, CDR2 YYNGEE. V lost 3 bases to trimming and J lost 2 bases, with 10 bases between them. This CDR3 has 14 amino acids.

The chain couples TRBV7-9 to TRBJ2-1; 7 nucleotides agree with TRBD1. The trim removed 1 base at V and 8 bases at J, leaving 8 bases unmatched. Germline CDR1 is SEHNR and CDR2 is FQNEAQ (reference sequence). CDR3 length equals 15 residues. The chain's CDR3 is CASSLGWDSVDEQFF. As DNA, the CDR3 is TGTGCCAGCAGCTTAGGTTGGGACAGCGTCGATGAGCAGTTCTTC.

The chain joins TRBV5-1 to TRBJ2-3; a possible D gene is TRBD2 (5 bases). The CDR3 extends over 14 amino acids. V lost 0 bases, J lost 3 bases, and 8 bases lay in between. Germline V lookup: CDR1 SGHRS, CDR2 YFSETQ. The CDR3 protein is CASSLGSGTDTQYF. CDR3 nucleotides: TGCGCCAGCAGCTTGGGTTCGGGAACAGATACGCAGTATTTT.

This chain connects TRBV5-6 to TRBJ2-1; D might be TRBD2 (5 bases). This CDR3 has 14 amino acids. Germline V gene data show CDR1 as SGHDT and CDR2 as YYEEEE. V lost 4 bases, J lost 10 bases, and 18 bases lay in between. The CDR3 region has the DNA TGTGCCAGCAGCCTAGTTATGGTTCCGGGGGAGCAGTTCTTC. Amino acid sequence: CASSLVMVPGEQFF.

The rearrangement links TRBV19 to TRBJ2-5; the D gene is possibly TRBD2 (6 bases). V was trimmed by 10 bases and J by 3 bases, leaving 15 bases between them. The CDR3 has 13 residues. Germline V gene data show CDR1 as LNHDA and CDR2 as SQIVND (reference sequence). The CDR3 region has the DNA TGTGCCACCCGACCGGGGGTGGAAGAGACCCAGTACTTC. Translated, it gives CATRPGVEETQYF.

This chain joins TRBV27 and TRBJ2-7; the D gene is possibly TRBD1 (5 bases). CDR1 MNHEY and CDR2 SMNVEV come from the germline V gene (reference sequence). V was cut by 6 bases and J by 5 bases, with 11 bases left in between. CDR3 length: 12 residues. The CDR3 region is CASSQGVNEQYF. The CDR3 region has the DNA TGTGCCAGCAGCCAAGGGGTAAACGAGCAGTACTTC.

The rearrangement joins TRBV5-5 to TRBJ1-1; the D is unclear. The CDR3 sequence is 12 residues long. The germline gives CDR1 SGHKS, CDR2 YYEKEE (reference sequence). V was pared by 0 bases and J by 7 bases, with 7 bases between. The CDR3: CASSLGGIEAFF. CDR3 sequence (DNA): TGTGCCAGCAGCTTGGGAGGGATTGAAGCTTTCTTT.

V and J are TRBV10-3 and TRBJ2-1; TRBD1 matches at 7 bases. The CDR3 runs 15 residues. Germline values: CDR1 ENHRY, CDR2 SYGVKD. The V gene end was trimmed by 0 bases and the J gene end by 5 bases; junction bases not matched to a gene: 4. The CDR3 coding sequence is TGTGCCATCAGTGAGTCTCCGGGACAGAACAATGAGCAGTTCTTC. This translates into CAISESPGQNNEQFF.

The chain uses TRBV5-5 and TRBJ2-1; D is ambiguous. CDR3 length: 18 amino acids. The V end lost 1 base, the J end lost 10 bases, and 27 bases lay between the germline ends. Per the germline V gene, CDR1 is SGHKS and CDR2 is YYEKEE (reference sequence). The DNA of the CDR3 is TGTGCCAGCAGCTTGTCGGCTGTCTGGGCCACATCCTCGCGGGAGCAGTTCTTC. The encoded protein is CASSLSAVWATSSREQFF. Full variable domain (outside the CDR3, taken from reference TRBV5-5 and TRBJ2-1): DAGVTQSPTHLIKTRGQQVTLRCSPISGHKSVSWYQQVLGQGPQFIFQYYEKEERGRGNFPDRFSARQFPNYSSELNVNALLLGDSALYLCASSLSAVWATSSREQFFGPGTRLTVL.

V and J are TRBV3-1 and TRBJ2-1, with 8 bases aligning to TRBD2. Looked up from germline, CDR1 is LGHDT and CDR2 is YNNKEL (reference sequence). J gave up 8 bases and V 4 bases, and 7 bases lay outside the gene matches. The CDR3 loop spans 14 amino acids. CDR3 sequence (DNA): TGTGCCAGCAGCCGGGGGACTAGTTCTTATGAGCAGTTCTTC. Translation: CASSRGTSSYEQFF.

The chain employs TRBV5-1 and TRBJ2-5; TRBD1 agrees at 9 bases. After removal of 7 bases from V and 5 bases from J, the junction contained 9 bases not matched to a gene. Germline V CDR1 and CDR2: SGHRS, YFSETQ. There are 14 residues in the CDR3. This chain's CDR3 is CASSGTGIWETQYF. CDR3 nucleotide sequence: TGCGCCAGCTCCGGGACAGGGATTTGGGAGACCCAGTACTTC.

The V and J genes are TRBV28 and TRBJ2-1; 8 bases agree with TRBD2. V dropped 3 bases and J dropped 6; count of bases not matched to a gene: 10. The CDR3 loop spans 16 amino acids. Germline V lookup: CDR1 MDHEN, CDR2 SYDVKM. The CDR3 protein is CASSFRGLGASNEQFF. CDR3 nucleotide sequence: TGTGCCAGCAGTTTTAGGGGACTAGGGGCTTCCAATGAGCAGTTCTTC.

The J gene is TRBJ2-3, the V gene TRBV6-6, with 7 bases identical to TRBD1. Germline V lookup: CDR1 MNHNY, CDR2 SVGAGI (reference sequence). The CDR3 sequence is 16 residues long. Trimming at V came to 2 bases and at J to 1 base, leaving 6 bases not matched to a gene. The CDR3 nucleotides read TGTGCCAGCAGTTACCAGACAGGGTCTGGCACAGATACGCAGTATTTT. This translates into CASSYQTGSGTDTQYF.

The chain uses TRBV6-1 and TRBJ1-3, with no clear D. V was trimmed by 7 bases and J by 2 bases, leaving 15 bases between them. This CDR3 contains 15 residues. The germline gives CDR1 MNHNS, CDR2 SASEGT. The CDR3 here is CASTNYAGAGNTIYF. As DNA, the CDR3 is TGTGCCAGCACCAACTACGCCGGTGCTGGAAACACCATATATTTT.

The chain recombines TRBV7-9 with TRBJ1-2, with 8 bases identical to TRBD1. V shed 5 bases, J shed 8 bases, and the junction held 7 bases outside the gene matches. This CDR3 has 13 amino acids. The V gene's germline CDR1 is SEHNR and CDR2 FQNEAQ (reference sequence). CDR3 in DNA: TGTGCCAGCAGCCCGGACAGGGTGGAGGGCTACACCTTC. Amino acids: CASSPDRVEGYTF.

This chain's CDR3 is CASSLMEENQPQHF. Written as DNA, the CDR3 is TGTGCCAGCAGTTTGATGGAGGAAAATCAGCCCCAGCATTTT. This chain joins TRBV12-3 or TRBV12-4 and TRBJ1-5; no reliable D call. Trimming stripped 3 bases from V and 4 bases from J, with 10 bases between. The CDR3 sequence is 14 residues long.

The rearrangement uses TRBV7-9 and TRBJ1-1; D not resolved. This CDR3 is 13 amino acids long. Between the trimmed V and J ends, which lost 1 base and 8 bases, there was a span of 11 bases. Germline V gene sequence: CDR1 SEHNR, CDR2 FQNEAQ (reference sequence). The CDR3 here is CASSLGTEPEAFF. The DNA for the CDR3 is TGTGCCAGCAGCTTAGGTACCGAACCCGAAGCTTTCTTT.

The V call is TRBV28, the J call TRBJ2-7, with 13 bases identical to TRBD2. CDR1 is MDHEN and CDR2 is SYDVKM in the germline V gene. This CDR3 is built from 18 residues. The V segment lost 5 bases and the J segment 2 bases; nucleotides outside the gene matches: 12. The CDR3 nucleotides are TGTGCCAGCAGTACCATTCTTGGGACTAGCGGGATCGCCTACGAGCAGTACTTC. Translating gives CASSTILGTSGIAYEQYF.

The chain employs TRBV7-8 and TRBJ2-2; D is possibly TRBD1 (5 bases). The CDR3 totals 16 residues. Germline loops: CDR1 SGHVS, CDR2 FQNEAQ. The V end lost 4 bases, the J end lost 2 bases, and 14 bases lay between the germline ends. The CDR3 nucleotides read TGTGCCAGCAGCTCGCCGGACACAAAAAACACCGGGGAGCTGTTTTTT. It encodes CASSSPDTKNTGELFF.

The chain carries TRBV5-6 and TRBJ1-2; D is unresolved. The CDR3 sequence is 13 residues long. The V gene's germline CDR1 is SGHDT and CDR2 YYEEEE. Trimming stripped 0 bases from V and 4 bases from J, with 7 bases between. This CDR3 is CASSLDLSYGYTF. CDR3 nucleotides: TGTGCCAGCAGCTTGGATTTGAGCTATGGCTACACCTTC. The full variable domain, completed using reference TRBV5-6 and TRBJ1-2, is DAGVTQSPTHLIKTRGQQVTLRCSPKSGHDTVSWYQQALGQGPQFIFQYYEEEERQRGNFPDRFSGHQFPNYSSELNVNALLLGDSALYLCASSLDLSYGYTFGSGTRLTVV.

The chain combines TRBV27 with TRBJ1-5; 9 bases map to TRBD1. V was pared by 5 bases and J by 7 bases, with 6 bases of the junction left unmatched. Germline V gene data show CDR1 as MNHEY and CDR2 as SMNVEV (reference sequence). This CDR3 comprises 14 residues. CDR3: CASSVTGGLQPQHF. The CDR3, as DNA: TGTGCCAGCAGTGTAACAGGGGGCTTGCAGCCCCAGCATTTT.

V and J are TRBV27 and TRBJ1-2, with a tentative D call TRBD1 (5 bases). The ends were cut back, 0 bases at V and 4 bases at J, with 9 bases in the middle. Germline V gene sequence: CDR1 MNHEY, CDR2 SMNVEV (reference sequence). This CDR3 spans 14 amino acids. The CDR3 sequence is CASSLSWGSYGYTF. The CDR3 nucleotides read TGTGCCAGCAGTTTATCGTGGGGGAGCTATGGCTACACCTTC.

The chain employs TRBV5-6 and TRBJ2-3; either TRBD1 or TRBD2 may supply D (5 bases each). V shed 4 bases and J shed 6 bases, with 15 bases lying between them. Germline CDR1 is SGHDT and CDR2 is YYEEEE. CDR3 size: 14 residues. CDR3 residues: CASSGDGAGDTQYF. The CDR3 DNA reads TGTGCCAGCAGCGGGGACGGGGCAGGCGATACGCAGTATTTT.

The chain has TRBV6-2 or TRBV6-3 and TRBJ1-1; TRBD1 matches at 10 bases. Trimming took 8 bases from V and 5 from J; bases not matched to a gene: 8. Germline V gene lookup returns CDR1 MNHEY and CDR2 SVGEGT. This CDR3 comprises 14 residues. CDR3 sequence reads: CASVWTGGYTEAFF. In nucleotides, the CDR3 is TGTGCCAGCGTATGGACAGGGGGGTATACTGAAGCTTTCTTT.

The chain employs TRBV5-1 and TRBJ2-3; the match to TRBD1 covers 9 bases. The V and J ends lost 4 bases and 4 bases, in that order; junction bases with no gene match: 10. CDR1 is SGHRS, CDR2 YFSETQ, per germline. CDR3 length: 16 residues. DNA for the CDR3: TGCGCCAGCAGCATCTCCAGGACAGGGGTTCCAGATACGCAGTATTTT. It encodes CASSISRTGVPDTQYF.

The count of this clonotype is one. The chain recombines TRBV11-2 with TRBJ1-4; 8 bases fit TRBD1. Germline trimming cut 3 bases from V and 4 bases from J; bases unmatched to any gene: 4. Germline CDR1 and CDR2: SGHAT and FQNNGV. The CDR3 length is 15 residues. The DNA for the CDR3 is TGTGCCAGCAGCTTCCGGGACAGGATTAATGAAAAACTGTTTTTT. It specifies CASSFRDRINEKLFF.

This chain connects TRBV7-9 to TRBJ2-1; D is ambiguous. CDR3 length equals 11 residues. Germline CDR1 and CDR2: SEHNR and FQNEAQ (reference sequence). V shed 9 bases and J shed 9 bases, with 12 bases lying between them. The DNA of the CDR3 is TGTGCCAGTCAGCCGGCCGGTGAGCAGTTCTTC. Translating it yields CASQPAGEQFF.

The chain employs TRBV6-5 and TRBJ2-1; D perhaps matches TRBD1 (5 bases). CDR1 and CDR2 (germline): MNHEY, SVGAGI. Trimming left V 0 bases short and J 7 bases short, with 10 bases between. The CDR3 has 14 amino acids. CDR3 loop: CASSYSAGPNEQFF. The CDR3 coding sequence is TGTGCCAGCAGTTACTCCGCAGGGCCAAATGAGCAGTTCTTC.